A single TCR beta chain is shown here with its context. CDR1 is DFQATT and CDR2 is SNEGSKA in the germline V gene (reference sequence). V gave up 3 bases and J gave up 0 bases, with 11 bases separating them. The CDR3 has 14 amino acids. This entry belongs to a study of early T cells in non-severe SARS-CoV-2 infection. Individual cDNA molecules were tagged with unique molecular identifiers. TCRdb reprocessed the 5' RACE reads via MiXCR and lists one record per CDR3 protein. The sample has about 45,000 distinct CDR3 sequences; around 10% are singletons. The clonotype comes from an adult who was a healthcare worker with PCR-confirmed SARS-CoV-2 infection or an uninfected control (not recorded which). Sequencing was done on a sample of whole blood. The chain employs TRBV20-1 and TRBJ1-1; D is perhaps TRBD1 (5 bases). CDR3 sequence (DNA): TGCAGTGCTAGTCCAGGGCGAATGAACACTGAAGCTTTCTTT. Its protein is CSASPGRMNTEAFF.